Below are 11 T cell receptor beta chains sequenced from a single sample in a study of PD-1 blockade in classical Hodgkin lymphoma (dated by TCRdb to the early 2020s). Library preparation used the immunoSEQ multiplex PCR assay. TCRdb's version of the immuneACCESS table is confined to in-frame rearrangements and falls short of the full clone set. An unresolved V gene accounts for under half of the shortfall where checked; the remainder is of unknown origin. The sample table lists roughly 15,000 clones, around 84% of them with a count of one. Roughly 25% of the sample is held by the ten biggest clonotypes. The sample's time point label, in plain terms: cycle 1 day 1 (C1D1), immediately before nivolumab initiation. Every trial patient had relapsed after autologous stem cell transplantation, and cohorts A, B and C differed in prior brentuximab vedotin exposure. The sample in question was peripheral blood mononuclear cells (PBMCs), obtained at baseline. Receptors originate from a human donor with classical Hodgkin lymphoma.

The rearrangement joins TRBV7-2 to TRBJ1-3; no clear D gene. Between the trimmed V and J ends, which lost 2 bases and 1 base, there was a span of 0 bases. The CDR3 has 12 amino acids. Germline CDR1 reads SGHTA; CDR2 reads FQGNSA. In DNA form, the CDR3 reads TGTGCCAGCAGCTTATCTGGAAACACCATATATTTT. Translation gives CASSLSGNTIYF. Full variable domain (outside the CDR3, taken from reference TRBV7-2 and TRBJ1-3): GAGVSQSPSNKVTEKGKDVELRCDPISGHTALYWYRQSLGQGLEFLIYFQGNSAPDKSGLPSDRFSAERTGGSVSTLTIQRTQQEDSAVYLCASSLSGNTIYFGEGSWLTVV.

The chain has TRBV6-1 and TRBJ1-2, with unresolved D. The CDR3 extends over 14 amino acids. The V gene's germline CDR1 is MNHNS and CDR2 SASEGT. Trimming took 5 bases from V and 2 from J, leaving 12 bases between them. CDR3 amino acids: CASSSIGGNYGYTF. CDR3 nucleotides: TGTGCCAGCAGTTCTATAGGAGGGAACTATGGCTACACCTTC.

This chain connects TRBV7-2 to TRBJ2-7; D possibly uses TRBD1 or TRBD2 (5 bases each). The V end was cut by 3 bases, the J end by 2 bases, with 14 bases between. CDR3 length: 15 residues. Looked up from germline, CDR1 is SGHTA and CDR2 is FQGNSA. Written as DNA, the CDR3 is TGTGCCAGCAGCTTTACCGGGACGGACACCTACGAGCAGTACTTC. It encodes CASSFTGTDTYEQYF.

The chain has TRBV5-1 and TRBJ1-1, with TRBD1 matching 8 bases. J gave up 4 bases and V 5 bases, and 7 bases lay outside the gene matches. CDR3 length: 14 residues. Germline assignment: CDR1 SGHRS and CDR2 YFSETQ. The CDR3 DNA sequence: TGCGCCAGCAGTTACACAGGGGGTCCCACTGAAGCTTTCTTT. Its protein is CASSYTGGPTEAFF.

The rearrangement links TRBV2 to TRBJ1-5; D gene ambiguous. The CDR3 covers 12 residues. CDR1 and CDR2 from the germline V gene are SNHLY and FYNNEI. V dropped 8 bases and J dropped 2 bases, with 7 bases sitting between them. The CDR3 here is CASAPGNQPQHF. In nucleotides, the CDR3 is TGTGCCAGCGCGCCGGGCAATCAGCCCCAGCATTTT.

V is TRBV28 and J is TRBJ1-1; D might be TRBD1 (5 bases). V was pared by 11 bases and J by 7 bases, with 20 bases between. Germline CDR1 reads MDHEN; CDR2 reads SYDVKM. There are 13 residues in the CDR3. The CDR3 nucleotides are TGTGCCCATGGGGGTCCGCCTGCGAGTGAAGCTTTCTTT. This encodes CAHGGPPASEAFF.

The V call is TRBV7-3, the J call TRBJ2-1; 11 bases line up with TRBD1. With 5 bases clipped from V and 7 bases from J, the junction kept 10 bases outside the gene matches. The CDR3 covers 16 residues. Germline CDR1 is SGHTA and CDR2 is FQGTGA. The CDR3 DNA is TGTGCCAGCAGCCGGACAGGGGGCGCAGGGTTAAATGAGCAGTTCTTC. It encodes CASSRTGGAGLNEQFF. The entire variable domain, with the rest obtained from reference TRBV7-3 and TRBJ2-1, is as follows: GAGVSQTPSNKVTEKGKYVELRCDPISGHTALYWYRQSLGQGPEFLIYFQGTGAADDSGLPNDRFFAVRPEGSVSTLKIQRTERGDSAVYLCASSRTGGAGLNEQFFGPGTRLTVL.

A note on this clone: Distinct nucleotide sequences in the sample also encode this CDR3. The rearrangement links TRBV20-1 to TRBJ2-1; D is undetermined. CDR3 size: 11 residues. Germline CDR1 reads DFQATT; CDR2 reads SNEGSKA (reference sequence). The V gene lost 3 bases and the J gene lost 4 bases, with 4 bases spanning the gap. The chain's CDR3 is CSASSYNEQFF. The CDR3 region has the DNA TGCAGTGCTAGTTCATACAATGAGCAGTTCTTC.

The chain uses TRBV15 and TRBJ2-1, with 9 nucleotides matching TRBD1. The germline gives CDR1 LNHNV, CDR2 YYDKDF (reference sequence). Trimming at V came to 5 bases and at J to 8 bases, leaving 13 bases not matched to a gene. This CDR3 region has 16 residues. The DNA for the CDR3 is TGTGCCACCAGCCCAGAACGACCGGGACAGGGATATGAGCAGTTCTTC. This gives the protein CATSPERPGQGYEQFF.

This sequence joins TRBV18 and TRBJ2-5; no clear D. Germline CDR1 is KGHSH and CDR2 is LQKENI. The CDR3 runs 13 residues. V gave up 4 bases and J gave up 2 bases, with 8 bases separating them. The CDR3 region is CASSRSGQETQYF. The CDR3 bases are TGTGCCAGCTCACGTTCAGGACAAGAGACCCAGTACTTC.

The chain is built from TRBV13 and TRBJ1-1; D is unresolved. The germline gives CDR1 PRHDT, CDR2 FYEKMQ (reference sequence). The CDR3 is 13 amino acids. With 3 bases removed from V and 5 bases from J, the gap between germline ends came to 10 bases. CDR3 loop: CASSLVGKTEAFF. The CDR3 DNA is TGTGCCAGCAGCTTGGTAGGGAAGACTGAAGCTTTCTTT.